The source of this TCR beta chain is a study of shared T cell receptors in the human thymus. The germline CDR1 and CDR2 sequences are SGHVS and FQNEAQ. Trimming left V 5 bases short and J 0 bases short, with 17 bases between. The CDR3 is made up of 16 amino acids. TCRdb's copy holds only in-frame clones and misses some; the assay was immunoSEQ multiplex PCR. In the table there are approximately 400,000 clones, roughly 94% of which are singletons. The sequenced sample was thymocytes. The V call is TRBV7-8, the J call TRBJ2-7, with TRBD1 as a possible D gene (6 bases). The sequence derives from a human donor. This CDR3 reads CASSHPGTNNSYEQYF. The CDR3 DNA sequence: TGTGCCAGCAGCCATCCCGGGACAAATAACTCCTACGAGCAGTACTTC.